The sequence of this T cell receptor beta chain was determined in a study of T and B cells in COVID-19 patients (dated by TCRdb to 2020 to 2021). The study in broad terms: In this study, adaptive immunity was profiled in COVID-19 patients who either had active infection or had recovered, using TRB and IGH repertoire sequencing of peripheral blood. Median age was nearly 35 years in the recovered cohort versus more than 65 years in the active-infection cohort. For the repertoire analyses, the comparison was an age-matched reference group of approximately 39 healthy donors who were negative for COVID-19 antibodies. A recovered cohort included about 18 patients who provided 20 to 25 samples, and most of these patients had mild to moderate COVID-19 treated on an outpatient basis. Because samples were available both during active disease and after recovery, a couple of patients were counted in both the recovered and the active cohorts. As many as 9 follow-up blood samples were collected from each patient, and in some individuals these samples spanned different disease stages. In the active-infection cohort, about 90% of the roughly 20 patients had comorbidities linked to unfavorable COVID-19 outcome. Of the 20 patients in the active-infection cohort, about eleven were critically ill and needed mechanical ventilation or ECMO. The repository of TCR and BCR sequences included approximately 72 time points from 35 to 45 patients, and more than 7.5 million TCR sequences were analysed. What the work shows at the level of the full study, not this receptor alone: TRB repertoires were highly clonal in active COVID-19, whereas diversity and richness at recovery rose above healthy donor levels. Specific T cell subsets (CD4+/Treg/CD8+) and sorted SARS-CoV-2-responsive or tetramer+ T cells had not yet been sequenced, and the corresponding sequencing experiments were ongoing. A total of approximately 2,300 exclusive TCR clusters, including a few dozen low-pGen clusters, were found in the recovered cohort. Blood samples obtained from mildly ill patients during symptoms, as well as early samples obtained from severe cases, were available only in scarce numbers. The cohort was judged too small for assessing how HLA contributes to COVID-19 susceptibility or severity. The reported TCR clusters were stated to require prospective validation before clinical use. Patients with COVID-19 were reported to show strongly skewed TRBV/TRBJ gene usage.

This sample was sequenced with an Illumina MiSeq. Multiplex PCR with BIOMED2 TRB-A/B primer pools was used to amplify the TRB rearrangements. Illumina-compatible adapters and 7-nucleotide sample barcodes were attached to the amplicons in two consecutive PCRs. Phusion HS II polymerase was used for all library PCRs. Amplicons were purified from gel with the NucleoSpin Gel and PCR Clean-up kit, quantified on Qubit, and pooled at 3 to 5 nM. Before Illumina next-generation sequencing, the quality of the amplicon pool was assessed on an Agilent 2100 Bioanalyzer. Concerning the study's data processing: Annotation of TRB rearrangements was done in MiXCR 3.0.8 with the default MiXCR reference library. Non-productive reads and sequences with fewer than 2 reads were removed, and every unique CDR3 nucleotide sequence was treated as one clone. R 3.5.1 was used to calculate clonality, diversity, richness and V-J gene usage. GLIPH2 was used for TCR clustering by CDR3 similarity, and generation probabilities were calculated by OLGA. GLIPH2 clusters were kept only when the clusters contained at least four unique TCR clonotypes present in at least three individuals. TCRdb reprocessing: public reads trimmed at Q25 with fastp, clones called with MiXCR, in-frame beta chains kept. Rows with one shared CDR3 protein collapse into an entry with the most common genes and DNA. For this entry, the V and J calls and clone size follow TCRdb and not the study's own pipeline. In this sample the table shows more than 12,000 distinct CDR3 sequences, roughly 29% of which occur a single time. Roughly 1.1% of the sample is taken by the ten largest.

V is shortened by 6 bases, J by 2 bases, and the region joining them spans 23 bases. The cysteine opens and the phenylalanine closes a CDR3 of 19 amino acids. The DNA shown is the 57-base CDR3, in frame from base 1. Looking up the germline V gene yields CDR1 MNHEY and CDR2 SVGAGI. TRB repertoires were amplified using roughly 250-500 ng of genomic DNA isolated from blood. Many counts were recorded for this clonotype. Its recognized antigen is unknown. Base-call qualities are not available, and no considerably larger clone is one nucleotide away. The V gene is TRBV6-5 and the J gene is TRBJ2-6; the D gene assignment is ambiguous. The receptor was isolated from a human donor who had recovered from COVID-19. Sequenced input: blood. In nucleotide form, the sequence is TGTGCCAGCAGAGAAACGGGCGCAGAAAGGTCGCCTGGGGCCAACGTCCTGACTTTC. The resulting protein is CASRETGAERSPGANVLTF.